The clone carrying this TCR beta chain was picked up one time. V was shortened by 5 bases and J by 9 bases, with 10 bases between the two germline ends. From germline, CDR1 is MNHEY and CDR2 SVGAGI. The CDR3 extends over 11 amino acids. Control samples came 1 year after myeloablative marrow transplants with methotrexate plus calcineurin inhibitor. Only in-frame clones appear in the TCRdb table, and some are missing; sequencing was by immunoSEQ multiplex PCR. The sample gives roughly 21,000 clones, approximately 92% of which show up once; about 2% is in the top ten. These data are taken from a study of T cells after posttransplantation cyclophosphamide.

The sample was PBMCs, taken less than 400 days after allogeneic stem cell transplant with calcineurin inhibitor and methotrexate. The V call is TRBV6-5, the J call TRBJ1-1; a possible D gene is TRBD1 (5 bases). This clonotype was sampled from a female patient aged 30-39 years who received an allogeneic stem cell transplant from an unrelated donor, was CMV-positive, and had acute and chronic GVHD. The T cells may partly be graft donor cells. The CDR3, as DNA: TGTGCCAGCAGTGAGCAGGGAAAAGCTTTCTTT. Translating gives CASSEQGKAFF.